This T cell receptor beta chain came from a study of cytomegalovirus exposure and HLA in healthy donors. The overall study: Earlier findings included about 120 million unique TCR beta sequences obtained from 150 million to 200 million T cells.

Vbeta (60) and Jbeta (13) primers were used in the PCR. Source study methods: About 9.9 million shared chains were among approximately 87 million unique TCR beta chains counted in a later analysis. Libraries were prepared by immunoSEQ multiplex PCR; TCRdb keeps only in-frame clonotypes and omits some of them. The DNA was the basis for D and trimming; V, J and clone size are from that table. This table holds 150,000 to 200,000 clones, approximately 85% found once. The V and J ends lost 1 base and 2 bases respectively, with 8 bases between them. The CDR3 covers 14 residues. CDR1 MNHNY and CDR2 SVGAGI come from the germline V gene (reference sequence).

The receptor comes from a woman aged 45-65 years in good health and CMV-seronegative. Material for sequencing was PBMCs. The chain couples TRBV6-6 to TRBJ1-2, with TRBD1 as a possible D gene (5 bases). Written as DNA, the CDR3 is TGTGCCAGCAGTTACTGGGGCGAGAACTATGGCTACACCTTC. Amino acids: CASSYWGENYGYTF.